Each of the 18 T cell receptor beta chains below was sequenced from the same sample in a study of T cell responses to AZD1222 COVID-19 vaccine. Only in-frame clones appear in the TCRdb table, and some are missing; sequencing was by immunoSEQ multiplex PCR. The table shows over 110,000 clones, with around 91% occurring only once. Sequenced here: peripheral blood, sampled on day 0 of AZD1222 vaccination. Receptors were obtained from an adult in good health.

The chain combines TRBV6-5 with TRBJ2-3; 10 bases fit TRBD2. The CDR3 loop spans 12 amino acids. Germline assignment: CDR1 MNHEY and CDR2 SVGAGI. The CDR3 loop reads CVASGRGDTQYF. The DNA for the CDR3 is TGTGTCGCTAGCGGGAGAGGTGATACGCAGTATTTT.

This clone is a singleton in its sample. The rearrangement joins TRBV21-1 to TRBJ1-6; the table's D call TRBD1 went unverified against the DNA. TRBV21-1 is a listed pseudogene. There are 14 residues in the CDR3. The CDR3 is CASKSGGLNSPLHF. The CDR3 bases are TGTGCCAGCAAGTCAGGGGGATTGAATTCACCCCTCCACTTT.

V and J are TRBV18 and TRBJ1-2, with D possibly matching TRBD1 (6 bases). The germline V gene encodes CDR1 KGHSH and CDR2 LQKENI. CDR3 length: 14 amino acids. The V end was cut by 3 bases, the J end by 2 bases, with 10 bases between. The CDR3: CASSPAQGNYGYTF. DNA of the CDR3: TGTGCCAGCTCACCCGCGCAGGGGAACTATGGCTACACCTTC. Based on the CDR3 plus reference TRBV18 and TRBJ1-2, the full variable domain is NAGVMQNPRHLVRRRGQEARLRCSPMKGHSHVYWYRQLPEEGLKFMVYLQKENIIDESGMPKERFSAEFPKEGPSILRIQQVVRGDSAAYFCASSPAQGNYGYTFGSGTRLTVV.

The rearrangement joins TRBV27 to TRBJ1-4, with 7 bases fitting TRBD1. V lost 8 bases and J lost 11; bases outside the gene matches: 8. In germline, CDR1 is MNHEY, CDR2 SMNVEV (reference sequence). The CDR3 extends over 12 amino acids. The CDR3: CASAGGRGKLFF. The DNA for the CDR3 is TGTGCCAGCGCAGGGGGGAGGGGTAAACTGTTTTTT.

The chain is built from TRBV7-9 and TRBJ1-1; 9 bases are shared with TRBD1. The germline V gene encodes CDR1 SEHNR and CDR2 FQNEAQ (reference sequence). The CDR3 extends over 13 amino acids. The V gene end was trimmed by 4 bases and the J gene end by 8 bases; junction bases not matched to a gene: 5. CDR3 residues: CASSSTGGEEAFF. CDR3 sequence (DNA): TGTGCCAGCAGCTCGACAGGGGGGGAGGAAGCTTTCTTT.

The chain uses TRBV2 and TRBJ1-5; 8 bases are a match to TRBD1. There are 12 residues in the CDR3. Trimming took 8 bases from V and 7 from J; bases not matched to a gene: 4. Germline values: CDR1 SNHLY, CDR2 FYNNEI. CDR3 DNA sequence: TGTGCCAGCGCAGGGGGCGGCCAGCCCCAGCATTTT. Its translation: CASAGGGQPQHF.

The chain has TRBV12-5 and TRBJ2-6; 8 bases agree with TRBD1. Per germline, CDR1 LGHNT and CDR2 FRNRAP. J lost 1 base, V lost 3 bases, and 5 bases had no gene match. The CDR3 contains 17 residues. CDR3 DNA sequence: TGTGCTAGTGGTTTCACAGGGGGAAGGTCTGGGGCCAACGTCCTGACTTTC. Amino acids: CASGFTGGRSGANVLTF.

The chain links TRBV28 to TRBJ2-1; 10 bases line up with TRBD2. The germline V gene has CDR1 MDHEN and CDR2 SYDVKM. V lost 6 bases and J lost 9; bases outside the gene matches: 8. This CDR3 contains 14 residues. The CDR3 nucleotides are TGTGCCAGCAGCCAAACTAGCGGGACGGTTGAGCAGTTCTTC. Translated, it gives CASSQTSGTVEQFF.

This clone was seen a single time. The genes are TRBV12-3 or TRBV12-4 and TRBJ1-1, with 8 bases identical to TRBD1. The V segment lost 5 bases and the J segment 8 bases; nucleotides outside the gene matches: 7. The CDR3 contains 13 residues. The CDR3 sequence is CASSTDRVREAFF. In DNA form, the CDR3 reads TGTGCCAGCAGTACGGACAGGGTAAGGGAAGCTTTCTTT.

V and J are TRBV20-1 and TRBJ2-1, with D unresolved. Germline CDR1 and CDR2: DFQATT and SNEGSKA (reference sequence). Trimming left V 3 bases short and J 4 bases short, with 10 bases between. This CDR3 contains 13 residues. In DNA form, the CDR3 reads TGCAGTGCTAGTAATAACAGATACAATGAGCAGTTCTTC. This sequence encodes CSASNNRYNEQFF.

The rearrangement uses TRBV7-3 and TRBJ1-6, with D unclear. V dropped 2 bases and J dropped 7 bases, with 9 bases sitting between them. Germline CDR1 SGHTA, CDR2 FQGTGA. CDR3 size: 14 residues. CDR3 coding DNA: TGTGCCAGCAGCTTATCCCCCGGGAATTCACCCCTCCACTTT. Translation gives CASSLSPGNSPLHF.

The rearrangement uses TRBV10-1 and TRBJ2-2; the D is unclear. Trimming took off 5 bases at V and 5 bases at J, with 9 bases between the two ends. CDR1 WNHNN and CDR2 SYGVQD come from the germline V gene (reference sequence). The CDR3 length is 13 residues. CDR3 sequence: CASSPSTTGELFF. Written as DNA, the CDR3 is TGCGCCAGCAGTCCTAGTACAACCGGGGAGCTGTTTTTT.

In the case of this clone: Other nucleotide sequences in the sample specify the same CDR3. The chain is built from TRBV30 and TRBJ1-1; no firm D call. The V end lost 0 bases, the J end lost 4 bases, and 3 bases lay between the germline ends. This CDR3 has 11 amino acids. CDR1 GTSNPN and CDR2 SVGIG come from the germline V gene (reference sequence). In DNA, the CDR3 is TGTGCCTGGAGTGTTACCACTGAAGCTTTCTTT. Translating it yields CAWSVTTEAFF. Full variable domain (outside the CDR3, taken from reference TRBV30 and TRBJ1-1): SQTIHQWPATLVQPVGSPLSLECTVEGTSNPNLYWYRQAAGRGLQLLFYSVGIGQISSEVPQNLSASRPQDRQFILSSKKLLLSDSGFYLCAWSVTTEAFFGQGTRLTVV.

The chain employs TRBV4-1 and TRBJ2-5; 12 nucleotides align to TRBD2. V shed 1 base and J 2 bases; nucleotides not matched to a gene: 8. Germline loops: CDR1 MGHRA, CDR2 YSYEKL. The length of the CDR3 is 18 residues. The CDR3 reads CASSQVNMGLAGQETQYF. The CDR3 DNA reads as TGCGCCAGCAGCCAAGTCAACATGGGACTAGCGGGTCAAGAGACCCAGTACTTC.

The CDR3 DNA reads as TGTGCCAGCAGCTTGTGGTTCAGGAACCAAGAGACCCAGTACTTC. This sequence encodes CASSLWFRNQETQYF. The J gene is TRBJ2-5, the V gene TRBV5-6; the D is unclear. This CDR3 region has 15 residues. Germline V gene data show CDR1 as SGHDT and CDR2 as YYEEEE. The V and J ends lost 1 base and 0 bases respectively, with 10 bases between them.

V usage is TRBV2 and J usage is TRBJ1-2; D remains ambiguous. CDR3 length: 12 residues. With 1 base removed from V and 10 bases from J, the gap between germline ends came to 10 bases. Germline V gene sequence: CDR1 SNHLY, CDR2 FYNNEI. CDR3 sequence reads: CASSEGTANYTF. The CDR3 DNA sequence: TGTGCCAGCAGTGAAGGCACAGCCAACTACACCTTC.

V gene TRBV7-2 combines with J gene TRBJ1-2, with TRBD1 matching 8 bases. Germline loops: CDR1 SGHTA, CDR2 FQGNSA. This CDR3 contains 19 residues. J gave up 10 bases and V 4 bases, and 26 bases lay outside the gene matches. The CDR3 region is CASSYALRPAGGVSAHYTF. The CDR3 region has the DNA TGTGCCAGCAGCTACGCATTGAGGCCCGCAGGGGGCGTATCGGCCCACTACACCTTC.

CDR3 residues: CASSLEGREETQYF. DNA for the CDR3: TGTGCCAGCAGCTTAGAAGGCAGGGAAGAGACCCAGTACTTC. V gene TRBV7-9 combines with J gene TRBJ2-5, with D possibly TRBD1 on 5 matching bases. CDR1 is SEHNR and CDR2 is FQNEAQ in the germline V gene (reference sequence). Trimming shortened V by 1 base and J by 3 bases, and 9 bases separated the two germline ends. The CDR3 spans 14 residues.